This TCR beta chain derives from a study of T cell responses to AZD1222 COVID-19 vaccine. The CDR3 has 14 amino acids. The germline V gene has CDR1 SGHNT and CDR2 YYREEE (reference sequence). The ends lost 5 bases at V and 7 bases at J; junction bases unmatched: 6. Remarks on this clone: Its antigen remains unknown.

Measured with immunoSEQ multiplex PCR; TCRdb has only the in-frame clones, and not every one. The sample lists 25,000 to 30,000 clones; roughly 92% were seen once. Study observations and caveats: The span of vaccine-associated CD4 TCRs extended across spike, with dominance at 160-218 and 743-854.

The clonotype was recovered from an adult in good health. The sequencing used peripheral blood, collected on day 0 of AZD1222 vaccination. V usage is TRBV5-4 and J usage is TRBJ1-6; 7 bases fit TRBD1. CDR3 coding DNA: TGTGCCAGCAGAACAGGGGAAAGAAATTCACCCCTCCACTTT. Translating it yields CASRTGERNSPLHF.